The 17 T cell receptor beta chains reported below all come from one sample, sequenced in a study of blood T cell repertoires in COVID-19. The table came from immunoSEQ multiplex PCR; TCRdb's copy has only in-frame clones and leaves some out. The sample holds approximately 230,000 clones, approximately 91% seen once. Sample: peripheral blood. The receptor source for this set is a woman aged 40 to 50 who had recovered from COVID-19.

The gene calls are TRBV11-2 and TRBJ1-2; 10 nucleotides match TRBD1. CDR1 is SGHAT and CDR2 is FQNNGV in the germline V gene. Trimming cost V 2 bases and J 3 bases; bases outside gene matches: 12. This CDR3 is built from 18 residues. The CDR3 reads CASSLTGTGEAWYYGYTF. The CDR3 DNA sequence: TGTGCCAGCAGCTTAACCGGGACAGGGGAGGCTTGGTACTATGGCTACACCTTC.

This sequence joins TRBV6-6 and TRBJ2-3; 7 bases line up with TRBD1. The ends lost 8 bases at V and 0 bases at J; junction bases unmatched: 5. Germline-derived CDR1 and CDR2 are MNHNY and SVGAGI (reference sequence). The CDR3 contains 14 residues. The chain's CDR3 is CASGGQASTDTQYF. The CDR3 coding sequence is TGTGCCAGCGGTGGACAGGCTAGCACAGATACGCAGTATTTT.

A word on this clone: An end of the junction differs from the germline gene, which may be a read error. The chain's CDR3 is CASSLSVSITGTPVYETQYF. CDR3 DNA sequence: TGTGCTAGCAGCTTATCCGTATCCATTACTGGGACACCAGTTTATGAGACCCAGTACTTC. The V gene is TRBV7-7, the J gene TRBJ2-5, with D tentatively TRBD1 (6 bases). The CDR3 has 20 residues. Per germline, CDR1 SSHAT and CDR2 FNYEAQ (reference sequence).

This clone appeared a few times. The chain has TRBV13 and TRBJ1-2, with 7 positions matching TRBD1. The CDR3 extends over 15 amino acids. Germline CDR1 is PRHDT and CDR2 is FYEKMQ (reference sequence). Trimming at V came to 5 bases and at J to 5 bases, leaving 11 bases not matched to a gene. CDR3 in DNA: TGTGCCAGCAGCCCCCGGGACAGCCGTTCTTATGGCTACACCTTC. Translating it yields CASSPRDSRSYGYTF. Full variable domain (rest looked up from reference TRBV13 and TRBJ1-2): AAGVIQSPRHLIKEKRETATLKCYPIPRHDTVYWYQQGPGQDPQFLISFYEKMQSDKGSIPDRFSAQQFSDYHSELNMSSLELGDSALYFCASSPRDSRSYGYTFGSGTRLTVV.

The table lists this clone with a count of one. The rearrangement links TRBV9 to TRBJ2-1, with D tentatively TRBD2 (5 bases). CDR1 is SGDLS and CDR2 is YYNGEE in the germline V gene. Trimming stripped 3 bases from V and 3 bases from J, with 13 bases between. This CDR3 contains 15 residues. CDR3 bases: TGTGCCAGCAGCGCACGGCTTGGGAGCTACAATGAGCAGTTCTTC. It codes for CASSARLGSYNEQFF.

The CDR3 DNA is TGCGCCAGCAGCCGAACAGGGACAGATTATGGCTACACCTTC. Translated: CASSRTGTDYGYTF. This rearrangement joins TRBV5-1 to TRBJ1-2; 7 positions match TRBD1. The trim removed 4 bases at V and 5 bases at J, leaving 8 bases unmatched. The CDR3 contains 14 residues. Germline CDR1 is SGHRS and CDR2 is YFSETQ.

This chain uses TRBV27 with TRBJ2-7; D is ambiguous. Germline CDR1 is MNHEY and CDR2 is SMNVEV (reference sequence). The CDR3 spans 14 residues. Deletions cut 5 bases from V and 1 base from J, with 12 bases between. This CDR3 reads CASSADIESYEQYF. CDR3 nucleotides: TGTGCCAGCAGTGCCGACATTGAGTCCTACGAGCAGTACTTC.

This clone showed up just once. Within the sample, other DNA sequences also encode this same CDR3. J is TRBJ2-7 and V is TRBV7-2; D is possibly TRBD2 (5 bases). The CDR3 has 14 residues. V dropped 5 bases and J dropped 0 bases, with 11 bases sitting between them. Germline V lookup: CDR1 SGHTA, CDR2 FQGNSA. CDR3 sequence (DNA): TGTGCCAGCAGCCGGCCGGGGAGCTCCTACGAGCAGTACTTC. It specifies CASSRPGSSYEQYF.

The rearrangement links TRBV4-2 to TRBJ2-3; 12 bases agree with TRBD2. CDR1 is LGHNA and CDR2 is YNFKEQ in the germline V gene. The V and J ends lost 4 bases and 1 base, in that order; junction bases with no gene match: 6. This CDR3 region has 17 residues. CDR3 in DNA: TGTGCCAGCAGCCGACTAGCGGGAGTGGTAGGCACAGATACGCAGTATTTT. Amino acid sequence: CASSRLAGVVGTDTQYF.

The V gene is TRBV2, the J gene TRBJ1-4; D may be TRBD1 (6 bases). The V end lost 6 bases, the J end lost 7 bases, and 18 bases lay between the germline ends. CDR1 is SNHLY, CDR2 FYNNEI, per germline. CDR3 length: 15 residues. The CDR3 DNA is TGTGCCAGCAGCCGGGACATGGGGTTTAGTGAAAAACTGTTTTTT. As protein: CASSRDMGFSEKLFF.

The chain combines TRBV9 with TRBJ1-4; D is perhaps TRBD1 (5 bases). Trimming left V 0 bases short and J 0 bases short, with 9 bases between. Germline values: CDR1 SGDLS, CDR2 YYNGEE. This CDR3 region has 16 residues. The chain's CDR3 is CASSVGRTTTNEKLFF. In DNA form, the CDR3 reads TGTGCCAGCAGCGTAGGGCGGACAACAACTAATGAAAAACTGTTTTTT.

The CDR3 DNA follows: TGTGCCAGCAGCCAAAGTTACAGGGAGGGGGAGCAGTACTTC. This encodes CASSQSYREGEQYF. V is TRBV3-1 (or the pseudogene TRBV3-2) and J is TRBJ2-7; a weak D match, TRBD2 (7 bases). Germline CDR1 reads LGHDT; CDR2 reads YNNKEL (reference sequence). V dropped 2 bases and J dropped 7 bases, with 15 bases sitting between them. There are 14 residues in the CDR3.

This clone has only one observation. V is TRBV29-1 and J is TRBJ1-1; D is perhaps TRBD1 (5 bases). CDR3 length equals 13 residues. The germline CDR1 and CDR2 sequences are SQVTM and ANQGSEA. Trimming took 6 bases from V and 4 from J, leaving 15 bases between them. The CDR3 spells CSVTIIQGTEAFF. As DNA, the CDR3 is TGCAGCGTCACAATCATTCAGGGCACTGAAGCTTTCTTT.

The V and J genes are TRBV7-9 and TRBJ2-5; tentatively, D is TRBD2 (5 bases). This CDR3 has 17 residues. Between the trimmed V and J ends, which lost 7 bases and 1 base, there was a span of 22 bases. Germline V CDR1 and CDR2: SEHNR, FQNEAQ (reference sequence). In DNA, the CDR3 is TGTGCCAGCACCAAAGCCGCCCAGCGGATAACCCAAGAGACCCAGTACTTC. Protein product: CASTKAAQRITQETQYF.

The V gene is TRBV28, the J gene TRBJ1-2, with 7 bases fitting TRBD1. Germline V gene sequence: CDR1 MDHEN, CDR2 SYDVKM. This CDR3 is 15 amino acids long. With 4 bases clipped from V and 4 bases from J, the junction kept 9 bases outside the gene matches. CDR3 DNA sequence: TGTGCCAGCAGTTCCCCCGAACAGGGGAGCTATGGCTACACCTTC. Translation: CASSSPEQGSYGYTF.

The chain links TRBV6-2 or TRBV6-3 to TRBJ2-7; the match to TRBD2 covers 7 bases. J gave up 2 bases and V 6 bases, and 10 bases lay outside the gene matches. The CDR3 covers 15 residues. CDR1 and CDR2 from the germline V gene are MNHEY and SVGEGT. The CDR3 loop is CASSPRAGFPYEQYF. In nucleotides, the CDR3 is TGTGCCAGCAGCCCCCGAGCGGGATTCCCCTACGAGCAGTACTTC.

This clone was seen once. The chain combines TRBV19 with TRBJ2-4; 11 nucleotides agree with TRBD2. Looked up from germline, CDR1 is LNHDA and CDR2 is SQIVND (reference sequence). Unmatched junction bases numbered 1, after V lost 9 bases and J lost 0 bases. The CDR3 sequence is 14 residues long. The CDR3 is CASTSGRAKNIQYF. For the CDR3, the DNA is TGTGCCAGCACTAGCGGGAGAGCCAAAAACATTCAGTACTTC.